Described below is a single T cell receptor (beta chain) sequence and its context. Its antigen is not known. The CDR3 is 15 amino acids. Germline-derived CDR1 and CDR2 are WNHNN and SYGVQD (reference sequence). J gave up 6 bases and V 2 bases, and 7 bases lay outside the gene matches. This entry is derived from a study of long-term antiretroviral therapy in people with HIV. General study points: Post-ART, diversity grew, though it stayed under transplant donor control levels.

Survey-level resolution applied to immunoSEQ assay v3.0. Sequencing was performed with immunoSEQ multiplex PCR; in TCRdb, only in-frame clones are kept and a portion is missing. Of tens of thousands of clones detected, about 88% appear once; the ten largest clones hold just under 6.5%. The sample in question was unsorted PBMCs, obtained 0.6 years after starting antiretroviral therapy. The receptor's source is a man aged 55 to 69 with HIV. The J gene is TRBJ2-5, the V gene TRBV10-1, with 9 bases fitting TRBD2. CDR3 region: CASSENSGGWKTQYF. As DNA, the CDR3 is TGCGCCAGCAGTGAGAATAGCGGGGGATGGAAGACCCAGTACTTC.